This T cell receptor beta chain was profiled in a study of OX40 agonist ivuxolimab in advanced cancers. Study-wide context: Patients received ivuxolimab, an intravenous treatment, every 2 weeks at 0.01 to 10 mg/kg.

The table came from immunoSEQ multiplex PCR; TCRdb's copy has only in-frame clones and leaves some out. The table lists more than 95,000 clones, roughly 90% of them singletons, with 0.25% to 0.35% in the top ten. Deletions cut 6 bases from V and 0 bases from J, with 14 bases between. The CDR3 is 15 amino acids. Per the germline V gene, CDR1 is SEHNR and CDR2 is FQNEAQ (reference sequence). This clone was seen more than once but under ten times. The rearrangement joins TRBV7-9 to TRBJ1-2, with D uncertain. The sequencing here drew on CD4+ or CD8+ T cells sorted from blood, taken in a trial of the OX40 agonist ivuxolimab. This TCR was sampled from an adult with an advanced solid tumor such as melanoma, head and neck, liver or kidney cancer. The CDR3 loop is CASSPTNAANYGYTF. The CDR3 bases are TGTGCCAGCAGTCCTACTAACGCAGCTAACTATGGCTACACCTTC. Based on the CDR3 plus reference TRBV7-9 and TRBJ1-2, the full variable domain is DTGVSQNPRHKITKRGQNVTFRCDPISEHNRLYWYRQTLGQGPEFLTYFQNEAQLEKSRLLSDRFSAERPKGSFSTLEIQRTEQGDSAMYLCASSPTNAANYGYTFGSGTRLTVV.